This T cell receptor beta chain was sequenced during a study of cytotoxic CD8 clonotypes in ibrutinib-treated CLL. The study, taken as a whole, reports: Elevated clonality accompanied ibrutinib response, with a return toward baseline values at progression. Against age-matched healthy donors, baseline clonality ran higher and tracked circulating CD8+ T-cell counts.

Clones were sequenced by immunoSEQ multiplex PCR, and TCRdb holds only the in-frame ones, with some missing. The sample has roughly 180,000 clones, roughly 80% seen once; the top ten hold about 4.3%. Comments on this clone: Its antigen is undetermined.

Between the trimmed V and J ends, which lost 7 bases and 0 bases, there was a span of 13 bases. The CDR3 runs to 15 residues. Germline V lookup: CDR1 SNHLY, CDR2 FYNNEI. The receptor was isolated from a human donor with chronic lymphocytic leukemia. The chain combines TRBV2 with TRBJ1-3, with a tentative D call TRBD1 (5 bases). Sequencing was performed on PBMCs, taken after 24 months of ibrutinib treatment. The CDR3 DNA follows: TGTGCCAGCATCCTGAACGGGGGCTCTGGAAACACCATATATTTT. Its translation is CASILNGGSGNTIYF.